The 23 T cell receptor beta chains given below trace back to one sample, sequenced in a study of blood T cell repertoires in COVID-19. Sequencing was performed with immunoSEQ multiplex PCR; in TCRdb, only in-frame clones are kept and a portion is missing. The sample lists roughly 450,000 clones, 90% seen once, with 0.6% to 0.7% in the top ten. What was sequenced was PBMCs or T cells enriched from blood (not recorded which). The receptors derive from a man younger than 30 who had recovered from COVID-19.

The rearrangement joins TRBV30 to TRBJ1-1; 7 bases line up with TRBD1. The CDR3 has 13 amino acids. Trimming removed 4 bases from V and 4 bases from J; junction bases left unmatched: 6. Germline CDR1 is GTSNPN and CDR2 is SVGIG (reference sequence). CDR3 DNA sequence: TGTGCCTGGATGAGACAGGGTAGCACTGAAGCTTTCTTT. This encodes CAWMRQGSTEAFF.

The chain has TRBV6-2 or TRBV6-3 and TRBJ1-6; D possibly corresponds to TRBD1 (5 bases). This CDR3 spans 11 amino acids. With 5 bases removed from V and 9 bases from J, the gap between germline ends came to 5 bases. Germline assignment: CDR1 MNHEY and CDR2 SVGEGT. Written as DNA, the CDR3 is TGTGCCAGCAGTAGGGGTTCACCCCTCCACTTT. Its translation is CASSRGSPLHF.

The chain employs TRBV5-1 and TRBJ2-3; D remains ambiguous. Per the germline V gene, CDR1 is SGHRS and CDR2 is YFSETQ. With 4 bases removed from V and 5 bases from J, the gap between germline ends came to 11 bases. The CDR3 is made up of 13 amino acids. The CDR3: CASSAPTRDTQYF. The CDR3 coding sequence is TGCGCCAGCAGCGCCCCAACGAGAGATACGCAGTATTTT.

V is TRBV9 and J is TRBJ2-1; tentative D call: TRBD2 (5 bases). Germline V gene data show CDR1 as SGDLS and CDR2 as YYNGEE. This CDR3 has 14 amino acids. V was pared by 4 bases and J by 7 bases, with 15 bases between. The CDR3 loop reads CASSPVGGWNEQFF. The CDR3 nucleotides are TGTGCCAGCAGCCCAGTGGGCGGGTGGAATGAGCAGTTCTTC.

CDR3 nucleotide sequence: TGTGCCAGCAGCTTAGGTCTTGGCGGGGCTTCAGAGACCCAGTACTTC. Translating gives CASSLGLGGASETQYF. The chain carries TRBV11-3 and TRBJ2-5, with a weak D call TRBD2 (6 bases). The germline gives CDR1 SGHNT, CDR2 YENEEA. This CDR3 has 16 amino acids. V lost 1 base and J 4 bases, leaving 16 bases between the germline ends.

The rearrangement links TRBV28 to TRBJ2-7, with TRBD1 matching over 7 bases. Losses at the gene ends were 1 base for V and 5 bases for J; bases not matched to a gene: 20. Germline V lookup: CDR1 MDHEN, CDR2 SYDVKM. This CDR3 is 19 amino acids long. CDR3 coding DNA: TGTGCCAGCAGTTTATTCGGGGACAGCCGGAAAGGGCGTGTAAACGAGCAGTACTTC. Amino acids: CASSLFGDSRKGRVNEQYF. Looking up the rest from reference TRBV28 and TRBJ2-7 gives the full variable domain: DVKVTQSSRYLVKRTGEKVFLECVQDMDHENMFWYRQDPGLGLRLIYFSYDVKMKEKGDIPEGYSVSREKKERFSLILESASTNQTSMYLCASSLFGDSRKGRVNEQYFGPGTRLTVT.

The chain is built from TRBV5-5 and TRBJ1-5; D remains ambiguous. V was shortened by 4 bases and J by 3 bases, with 11 bases between the two germline ends. This CDR3 has 14 residues. Germline CDR1 reads SGHKS; CDR2 reads YYEKEE (reference sequence). The CDR3 loop is CASSAAGYNQPQHF. CDR3 DNA: TGTGCCAGCAGCGCTGCGGGGTACAATCAGCCCCAGCATTTT.

The genes are TRBV11-2 and TRBJ2-3; 7 bases line up with TRBD2. CDR3 size: 15 residues. V gave up 3 bases and J gave up 0 bases; unmatched junction bases: 3. Germline V gives CDR1 SGHAT, CDR2 FQNNGV. CDR3 sequence: CASSLRAGSTDTQYF. The DNA for the CDR3 is TGTGCCAGCAGCTTGAGAGCGGGGAGCACAGATACGCAGTATTTT.

This sequence joins TRBV2 and TRBJ1-4; no firm D call. Germline V gene sequence: CDR1 SNHLY, CDR2 FYNNEI. V was trimmed by 4 bases and J by 2 bases, leaving 8 bases between them. This CDR3 is 14 amino acids long. CDR3: CASSVAATNEKLFF. Here the CDR3 DNA reads TGTGCCAGCAGTGTCGCGGCTACTAATGAAAAACTGTTTTTT. Supplemented by reference TRBV2 and TRBJ1-4, the full variable domain reads EPEVTQTPSHQVTQMGQEVILRCVPISNHLYFYWYRQILGQKVEFLVSFYNNEISEKSEIFDDQFSVERPDGSNFTLKIRSTKLEDSAMYFCASSVAATNEKLFFGSGTQLSVL.

The rearrangement links TRBV7-9 to TRBJ2-1; a possible D gene is TRBD1 (5 bases). Per germline, CDR1 SEHNR and CDR2 FQNEAQ (reference sequence). CDR3 length: 17 amino acids. V dropped 4 bases and J dropped 3 bases, with 19 bases sitting between them. CDR3 bases: TGTGCCAGCAGCTCCCACCCATACAGGCATCACTACAATGAGCAGTTCTTC. This codes for CASSSHPYRHHYNEQFF.

The chain joins TRBV9 to TRBJ2-3; the D is unclear. Germline V gene sequence: CDR1 SGDLS, CDR2 YYNGEE. V was trimmed by 2 bases and J by 6 bases, leaving 13 bases between them. This CDR3 region has 14 residues. In DNA, the CDR3 is TGTGCCAGCAGCGTCCTAGTAGGTGGGGATACGCAGTATTTT. It is translated as CASSVLVGGDTQYF.

The chain employs TRBV29-1 and TRBJ1-2, with 8 bases aligning to TRBD1. Germline assignment: CDR1 SQVTM and CDR2 ANQGSEA. The CDR3 is 13 residues long. V was clipped by 7 bases and J by 4 bases; unmatched bases: 8. The CDR3 DNA reads as TGCAGCGCTCTCGGACAGGGAACCTATGGCTACACCTTC. Translation gives CSALGQGTYGYTF.

This clone was found once. The rearrangement joins TRBV29-1 to TRBJ1-4, with 9 bases matching TRBD1. With V trimmed by 7 bases and J by 8 bases, 11 bases remained unmatched. CDR3 size: 14 residues. Germline loops: CDR1 SQVTM, CDR2 ANQGSEA. The CDR3 loop is CSAAQGTGREKLFF. CDR3 in DNA: TGCAGCGCTGCGCAGGGGACAGGGCGAGAAAAACTGTTTTTT.

The chain carries TRBV2 and TRBJ2-5; no firm D call. CDR1 is SNHLY, CDR2 FYNNEI, per germline. Trimming left V 4 bases short and J 7 bases short, with 7 bases between. The CDR3 length is 11 residues. DNA for the CDR3: TGTGCCAGCAGTGCTCAGTTGACCCAGTACTTC. This sequence encodes CASSAQLTQYF.

The rearrangement joins TRBV5-6 to TRBJ1-5, with no clear D. Germline assignment: CDR1 SGHDT and CDR2 YYEEEE. The V gene lost 4 bases and the J gene lost 2 bases, with 16 bases spanning the gap. This CDR3 is built from 16 residues. The CDR3 is CASSLGSNQGNQPQHF. The CDR3 DNA follows: TGTGCCAGCAGCCTCGGTAGTAATCAGGGCAATCAGCCCCAGCATTTT. The full variable domain, its missing parts supplied by reference TRBV5-6 and TRBJ1-5, is DAGVTQSPTHLIKTRGQQVTLRCSPKSGHDTVSWYQQALGQGPQFIFQYYEEEERQRGNFPDRFSGHQFPNYSSELNVNALLLGDSALYLCASSLGSNQGNQPQHFGDGTRLSIL.

The chain uses TRBV11-3 and TRBJ1-4; unclear D gene. CDR1 is SGHNT, CDR2 YENEEA, per germline. V was shortened by 5 bases and J by 3 bases, with 7 bases between the two germline ends. The CDR3 contains 13 residues. The CDR3 DNA is TGTGCCAGCAGCCCGGGGTCTAATGAAAAACTGTTTTTT. It specifies CASSPGSNEKLFF.

This clone has more than one count but fewer than ten. This sequence joins TRBV3-1 (or the pseudogene TRBV3-2) and TRBJ1-1; D is uncertain. Per germline, CDR1 LGHDT and CDR2 YNNKEL (reference sequence). This CDR3 spans 12 amino acids. Trimming stripped 2 bases from V and 6 bases from J, with 7 bases between. Here the CDR3 reads CASSQILSEAFF. The CDR3 region has the DNA TGTGCCAGCAGCCAAATTTTATCTGAAGCTTTCTTT.

The chain couples TRBV10-3 to TRBJ2-7; 14 nucleotides line up with TRBD2. The CDR3 has 16 amino acids. Trimming at V came to 8 bases and at J to 3 bases, leaving 9 bases not matched to a gene. CDR1 and CDR2 (germline): ENHRY, SYGVKD. Here the CDR3 reads CAIRAGTSGRIYEQYF. CDR3 coding DNA: TGTGCCATCCGGGCAGGGACTAGCGGGAGAATCTACGAGCAGTACTTC.

V gene TRBV19 combines with J gene TRBJ1-3; D ambiguous. Germline CDR1 LNHDA, CDR2 SQIVND (reference sequence). Trimming stripped 5 bases from V and 2 bases from J, with 7 bases between. The CDR3 length is 13 residues. The DNA for the CDR3 is TGTGCCAGTAGTGTCGGTCCTGGAAACACCATATATTTT. Translated: CASSVGPGNTIYF.

This rearrangement joins TRBV19 to TRBJ1-1; D not resolved. The germline V and J ends were trimmed by 7 bases and 2 bases, with 14 bases remaining between them. CDR1 is LNHDA and CDR2 is SQIVND in the germline V gene (reference sequence). The CDR3 runs 14 residues. The DNA of the CDR3 is TGTGCCAGTACCCGGGAGGGTGGAAACACTGAAGCTTTCTTT. Translated: CASTREGGNTEAFF. Using reference TRBV19 and TRBJ1-1 for the parts outside the CDR3, the full variable domain is DGGITQSPKYLFRKEGQNVTLSCEQNLNHDAMYWYRQDPGQGLRLIYYSQIVNDFQKGDIAEGYSVSREKKESFPLTVTSAQKNPTAFYLCASTREGGNTEAFFGQGTRLTVV.

The chain links TRBV5-4 to TRBJ2-2; no definite D call. This CDR3 has 14 residues. Trimming took off 5 bases at V and 1 base at J, with 9 bases between the two ends. Looked up from germline, CDR1 is SGHNT and CDR2 is YYREEE (reference sequence). CDR3 in amino acids: CASSFAQNTGELFF. CDR3 coding DNA: TGTGCCAGCAGTTTTGCACAGAACACCGGGGAGCTGTTTTTT.

CDR3 amino acids: CASSLRGQGYDLYF. CDR3 DNA: TGTGCCAGCAGCTTACGAGGACAGGGGTATGATCTGTACTTC. The chain has TRBV7-9 and TRBJ2-7, with TRBD1 matching 9 bases. Per germline, CDR1 SEHNR and CDR2 FQNEAQ (reference sequence). The CDR3 spans 14 residues. After removal of 2 bases from V and 12 bases from J, the junction contained 11 bases not matched to a gene.

The genes are TRBV19 and TRBJ2-7; weak D call: TRBD1 (5 bases). Trimming took off 3 bases at V and 5 bases at J, with 11 bases between the two ends. This CDR3 is 13 amino acids long. Germline loops: CDR1 LNHDA, CDR2 SQIVND (reference sequence). The chain's CDR3 is CASSIDRRNEQYF. CDR3 sequence (DNA): TGTGCCAGTAGTATCGACAGAAGGAACGAGCAGTACTTC.